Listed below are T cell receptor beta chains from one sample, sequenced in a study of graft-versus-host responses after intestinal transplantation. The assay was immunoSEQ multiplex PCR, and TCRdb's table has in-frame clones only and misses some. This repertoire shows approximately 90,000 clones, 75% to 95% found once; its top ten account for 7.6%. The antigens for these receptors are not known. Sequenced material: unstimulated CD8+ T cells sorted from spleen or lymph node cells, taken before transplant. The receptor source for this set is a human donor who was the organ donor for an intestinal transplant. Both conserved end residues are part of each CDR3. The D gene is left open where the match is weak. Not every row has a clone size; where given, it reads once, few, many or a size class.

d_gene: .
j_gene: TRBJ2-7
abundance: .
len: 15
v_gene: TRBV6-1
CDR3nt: TGTGCCAGCAGTCCCCTCAGGGGTCCCTCCTACGAGCAGTACTTC
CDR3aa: CASSPLRGPSYEQYF

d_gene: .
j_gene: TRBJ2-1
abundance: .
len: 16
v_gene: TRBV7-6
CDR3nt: TGTGCCAGCAGCTTAGTGACGGATAGCTCCTACAATGAGCAGTTCTTC
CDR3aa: CASSLVTDSSYNEQFF

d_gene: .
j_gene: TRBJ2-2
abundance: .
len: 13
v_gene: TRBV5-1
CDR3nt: TGCGCCAACCAGGACAGTAACACCGGGGAGCTGTTTTTT
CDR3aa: CANQDSNTGELFF

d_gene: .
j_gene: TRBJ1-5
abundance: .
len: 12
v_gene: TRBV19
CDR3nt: TGTGCCAGTACAACAGGGAAAGGGCCCCAGCATTTT
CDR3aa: CASTTGKGPQHF

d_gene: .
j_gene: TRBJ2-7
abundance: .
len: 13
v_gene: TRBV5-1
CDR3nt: TGCGCCAGCAGCTTGGCCCCAGCCTACGAGCAGTACTTC
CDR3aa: CASSLAPAYEQYF

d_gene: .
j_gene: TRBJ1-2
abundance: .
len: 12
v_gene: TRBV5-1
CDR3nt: TGCGCCAGCAGCGACAGTAACTATGGCTACACCTTC
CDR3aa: CASSDSNYGYTF

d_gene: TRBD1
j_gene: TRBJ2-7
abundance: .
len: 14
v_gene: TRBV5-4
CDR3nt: TGTGCCAGCAGCTGGGGACAGGGAGCCTACGAGCAGTACTTC
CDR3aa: CASSWGQGAYEQYF

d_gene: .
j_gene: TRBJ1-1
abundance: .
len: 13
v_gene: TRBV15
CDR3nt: TGTGCCACCAGCACGAGGGGCCCCACTGAAGCTTTCTTT
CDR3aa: CATSTRGPTEAFF

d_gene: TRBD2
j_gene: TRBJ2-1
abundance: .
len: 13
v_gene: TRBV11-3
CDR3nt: TGTGCCAGCGGGGACTACTCCTACAATGAGCAGTTCTTC
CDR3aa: CASGDYSYNEQFF

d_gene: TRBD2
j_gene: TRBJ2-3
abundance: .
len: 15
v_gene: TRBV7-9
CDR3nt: TGTGCCAGCAGTCCCGGGACTAGCGTCTCAGATACGCAGTATTTT
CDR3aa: CASSPGTSVSDTQYF

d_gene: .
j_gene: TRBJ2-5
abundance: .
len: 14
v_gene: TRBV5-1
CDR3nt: TGCGCCAGCAGCAAAGGGCAGGACCAAGAGACCCAGTACTTC
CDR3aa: CASSKGQDQETQYF

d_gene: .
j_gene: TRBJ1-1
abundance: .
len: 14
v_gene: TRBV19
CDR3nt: TGTGCCAGTAGTATGATCCGGGGGGTCTCTGAAGCTTTCTTT
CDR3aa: CASSMIRGVSEAFF

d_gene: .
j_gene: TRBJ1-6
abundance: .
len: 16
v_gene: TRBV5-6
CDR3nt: TGTGCCAGCAGCTTGGTGGGGGCCTCCTATAATTCACCCCTCCACTTT
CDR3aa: CASSLVGASYNSPLHF

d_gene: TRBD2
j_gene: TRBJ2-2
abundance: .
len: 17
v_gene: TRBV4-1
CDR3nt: TGCGCCAGCAGCCCTCACGCGGGGGACCCCCAATTTAGGGAGCTGTTTTTT
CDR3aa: CASSPHAGDPQFRELFF

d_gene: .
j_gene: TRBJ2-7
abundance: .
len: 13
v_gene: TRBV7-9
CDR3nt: TGTGCCAGCAGCGCGAGACAGGCGCTCAAGCAGTACTTC
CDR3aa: CASSARQALKQYF

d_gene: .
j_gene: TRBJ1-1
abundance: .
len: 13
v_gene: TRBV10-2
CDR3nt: TGCGCCAGCAGACCCGAGAGTAGCACTGAAGCTTTCTTT
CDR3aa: CASRPESSTEAFF

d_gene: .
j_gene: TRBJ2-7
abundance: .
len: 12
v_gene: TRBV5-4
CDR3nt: TGTGCCAGCAGGTCACAACCAGGGGAGCAGTACTTC
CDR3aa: CASRSQPGEQYF

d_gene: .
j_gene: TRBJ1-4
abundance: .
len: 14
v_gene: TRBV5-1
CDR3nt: TGCGCCAGCAGCTTGGACAGGGTGGAAGAAAAACTGTTTTTT
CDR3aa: CASSLDRVEEKLFF

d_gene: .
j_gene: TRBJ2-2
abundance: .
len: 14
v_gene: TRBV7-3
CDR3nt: TGTGCCAGCAGCTTAAGTAGCTATCCCGGGGAGCTGTTTTTT
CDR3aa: CASSLSSYPGELFF

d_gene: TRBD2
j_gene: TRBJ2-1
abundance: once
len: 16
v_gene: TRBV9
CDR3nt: TGTGCCAGCAGCGTAGTAGGAGCGGGGGGGCTCAATGAGCAGTTCTTC
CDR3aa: CASSVVGAGGLNEQFF

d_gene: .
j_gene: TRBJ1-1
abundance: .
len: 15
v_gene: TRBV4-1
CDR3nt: TGCGCCAGCAGCCATTTTACGGGCCAGAACACTGAAGCTTTCTTT
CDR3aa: CASSHFTGQNTEAFF

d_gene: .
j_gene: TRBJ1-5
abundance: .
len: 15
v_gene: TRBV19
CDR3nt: TGTGCCAGTAGTATCTCCGGTTATAGCAATCAGCCCCAGCATTTT
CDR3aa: CASSISGYSNQPQHF

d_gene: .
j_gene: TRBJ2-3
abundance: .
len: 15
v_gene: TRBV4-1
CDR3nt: TGCGCCAGCAGTGACCTGGCCGTCCGCACAGATACGCAGTATTTT
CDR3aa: CASSDLAVRTDTQYF

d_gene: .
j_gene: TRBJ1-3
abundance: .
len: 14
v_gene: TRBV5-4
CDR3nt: TGTGCCAGCAGCCAACCGTCATCTGGAAACACCATATATTTT
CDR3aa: CASSQPSSGNTIYF

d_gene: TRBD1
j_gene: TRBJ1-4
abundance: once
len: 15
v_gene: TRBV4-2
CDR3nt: TGTGCCAGCAGCCAACCAGGGGGGTCGGTAGAAAAACTGTTTTTT
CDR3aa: CASSQPGGSVEKLFF

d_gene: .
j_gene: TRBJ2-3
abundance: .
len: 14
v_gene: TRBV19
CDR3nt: TGTGCCTCCGCGAGTGGGGGTACGACAGATACGCAGTATTTT
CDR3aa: CASASGGTTDTQYF

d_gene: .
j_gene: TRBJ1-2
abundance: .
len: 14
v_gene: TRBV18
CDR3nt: TGTGCCAGCTCACGGGTGGGGACCTACTATGGCTACACCTTC
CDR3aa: CASSRVGTYYGYTF

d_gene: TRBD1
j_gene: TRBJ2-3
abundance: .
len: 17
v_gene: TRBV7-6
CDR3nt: TGTGCCAGCAGCTTGCAGACAGGGGAGGTGGGCACAGATACGCAGTATTTT
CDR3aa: CASSLQTGEVGTDTQYF

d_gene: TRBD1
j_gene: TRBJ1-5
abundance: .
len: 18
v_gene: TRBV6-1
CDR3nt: TGTGCCAGCAGGGAAGGGGGGTCGAAGGGGGCGCCTGGTCAGCCCCAGCATTTT
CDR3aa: CASREGGSKGAPGQPQHF

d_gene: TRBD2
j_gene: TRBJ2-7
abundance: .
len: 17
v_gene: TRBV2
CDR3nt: TGTGCCAGCAGTGAAGGGATGCTGGTCGGGGAGGGGTCCGAGCAGTACTTC
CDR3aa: CASSEGMLVGEGSEQYF

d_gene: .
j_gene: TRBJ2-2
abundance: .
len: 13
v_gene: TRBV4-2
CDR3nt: TGTGCCAGCAGCCAGGGGGCCACCGGGGAGCTGTTTTTT
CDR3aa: CASSQGATGELFF